This T cell receptor beta chain is drawn from a study of T cell repertoires in cytomegalovirus infection (dated by TCRdb to about 2019). In the study overall: Recently identified HLA-C-restricted CMV epitopes, whose presentation resists viral immunomodulation, were targeted by peptide stimulations together with well-studied HLA-B-restricted epitopes. Because public TCR beta signatures pointed to carriage of CMV infection together with the matching HLA type, the HLA type of each donor mattered for the analysis.

Sequencing was carried out with an Illumina HiSeq 1500. TCRdb took the public reads, trimmed them with fastp at Q25, ran MiXCR for clone calling and kept in-frame beta chains. When rows share a CDR3 protein, they turn into one entry using the most common DNA and genes. The table for this sample lists 830,000 or so distinct CDR3 sequences; 32% of them were counted only once. The top ten constitute 9.5% to 15% of the sample. Study-wide conclusions, independent of this receptor: The ex vivo response was dominated by HLA-C-restricted CMV-specific TCR beta clonotypes, and the single most frequent clonotype in two of eight donors was supplied by these HLA-C-restricted clonotypes. In both this cohort and an independent roughly 350-donor cohort, the cumulative frequency of public TCR beta family members distinguished carriers of CMV infection plus the relevant HLA type.

Comments on this clonotype: What antigen it recognizes has not been identified. Nothing much larger sits one base from this clone, and base qualities are not available.

Explained via the paper, the treatment or condition label denotes: in vitro stimulation with specific CMV peptide epitopes to enrich CMV-specific T cells. Source: cultured CD8+ T cells from PBMCs, taken from culture after CMV antigen stimulation. The receptor was isolated from a human donor in good health (CMV status not recorded). Some clones in this sample may be carry-over from other donors' samples.

The CDR3 in this case is CASSPGGTRQYF. The sequence in DNA is TGTGCCAGCAGCCCAGGAGGGACTAGGCAGTATTTT. The sequence links TRBV12-3 or TRBV12-4 to TRBJ2-3, and TRBD2 matches 8 of the central bases. The CDR3 spans 12 residues, from the cysteine through the phenylalanine. The sequence is cut down to CDR3 DNA, 36 bases in frame from base 1. V has 6 bases trimmed and J has 11 bases trimmed; junction bases matching no gene number 7.